This T cell receptor beta chain is from a study of CD8 T cells in ankylosing spondylitis. CDR1 and CDR2 (germline): MNHNS, SASEGT. The CDR3 length is 16 residues. Losses at the gene ends were 11 bases for V and 5 bases for J; bases not matched to a gene: 14. A note on this clonotype: The target antigen is unknown.

Findings of the study overall: Seemingly distinctive of ankylosing spondylitis blood was a TCR beta motif formed by eight highly homologous variants. It was reported that disease-linked clones were significantly enriched in matched ankylosing spondylitis synovial fluid.

Researchers built TCR beta libraries using quantitative 5'-RACE with molecular barcodes. MiXCR, run by TCRdb on the 5' RACE reads, gives a single entry per CDR3 protein. The table has around 440,000 distinct CDR3 sequences, roughly 18% seen once. V is TRBV6-1 and J is TRBJ2-2; TRBD2 agrees at 10 bases. The receptor was derived from a male donor with ankylosing spondylitis. The sample taken for sequencing was blood, either unsorted or a sorted T cell fraction (not recorded which). CDR3 nucleotide sequence: TGTGCCTGCCTCCTGACTAGCGGGTTGCGGACCGGGGAGCTGTTTTTT. This translates into CACLLTSGLRTGELFF.